This TCR beta chain was identified during a study of cytomegalovirus exposure and HLA in healthy donors. This CDR3 contains 17 residues. Trimming took 4 bases from V and 8 from J, leaving 24 bases between them. CDR1 is SGHDT and CDR2 is YYEEEE in the germline V gene. PCR amplification relied on 60 Vbeta primers (plus 13 Jbeta primers). Sequencing was performed with immunoSEQ multiplex PCR; in TCRdb, only in-frame clones are kept and a portion is missing. The sample has 150,000 to 200,000 clones, roughly four fifths seen once. Sample: PBMCs. The source is a man aged 35-49 years in good health and CMV-seronegative. V and J are TRBV5-6 and TRBJ2-2; possibly TRBD1 for D (5 bases). The CDR3 here is CASSQRFLVKGLGELFF. CDR3 in DNA: TGTGCCAGCAGCCAAAGGTTCCTAGTTAAGGGGTTGGGGGAGCTGTTTTTT.